Given below is one TCR beta chain in context. This CDR3 is also generated by other DNA sequences in the sample. This specimen belongs to a study of blood T cell repertoires in COVID-19. Study in general: The United States, Italy and Spain supplied acute and convalescent COVID-19 samples. In each case, the material was cDNA or gDNA derived from T cells, B-cell-depleted T cells, or PBMCs.

V was shortened by 0 bases and J by 4 bases, with 9 bases between the two germline ends. CDR3 size: 14 residues. Germline CDR1 reads SGDLS; CDR2 reads YYNGEE. Per the study methods: Reference gene primer amplification gave nucleated cell count estimates. The assay was immunoSEQ multiplex PCR, and TCRdb's table has in-frame clones only and misses some. The V and J calls and clone size come from that table; D and trimming were worked out from the DNA. This table holds about 190,000 clones, under 80% found once. Sample: peripheral blood. This receptor was obtained from a woman aged 45 to 65 with acute or convalescent COVID-19. V gene TRBV9 combines with J gene TRBJ2-3, with a weak D call TRBD1 (5 bases). CDR3 in DNA: TGTGCCAGCAGCGTAGGTGGGGCGGCAGATACGCAGTATTTT. Protein sequence: CASSVGGAADTQYF.